This T cell receptor beta chain was captured in a study of cytomegalovirus exposure and HLA in healthy donors. General observations from the study: Certain sequence variants were highly shared and formed a cluster, and this cluster was likely a sequencing artifact. TCR beta V- and J-gene trimming, according to a later analysis, was linked to a missense DCLRE1C variant.

Germline lookup yields CDR1 MNHNS and CDR2 SASEGT. V lost 3 bases to trimming and J lost 4 bases, with 9 bases between them. The CDR3 totals 13 residues. 60 Vbeta and 13 Jbeta primers were used in PCR. TCRdb's table, derived via immunoSEQ multiplex PCR, lists solely in-frame clones and lacks some. In the table there are about 190,000 clones, nearly 80% of which are singletons. In regard to this clone: Antigen: not known.

The clonotype comes from a woman in her twenties or thirties in good health and CMV-seropositive. The V gene is TRBV6-1, the J gene TRBJ1-1; the D is unclear. Material for sequencing was PBMCs. DNA of the CDR3: TGTGCCAGCAGTGATCGGGGAGGCACTGAAGCTTTCTTT. Encoded protein: CASSDRGGTEAFF.